This is a list of T cell receptor beta chains from one sample in a study of molecular identifiers for immune sequencing clone quantification. Each CDR3 protein gets one entry after TCRdb re-called the PCR reads with MiXCR. The sample gives about 67,000 distinct CDR3 sequences, over 15% of which show up once; under 1.5% is in the top ten. Sequences were obtained from naive CD8+ T cells from blood, with Jurkat cell RNA spiked in. The receptors stem from a human donor in good health. Some libraries in this study had Jurkat cell RNA spiked in. The CDR3 runs from the conserved cysteine through the conserved F or W. A D gene is named only where the DNA matches it firmly. Not all rows give a size; the values are once, few, many and, for expanded clones, a class.

v_gene: TRBV6-5; j_gene: TRBJ1-4; abundance: many; d_gene: .; CDR3aa: CASSYTREGNEKLFF; CDR3nt: TGTGCCAGCAGTTACACCAGGGAGGGGAATGAAAAACTGTTTTTT
v_gene: TRBV27; j_gene: TRBJ2-3; abundance: many; d_gene: .; CDR3aa: CASSLSIESSDTQYF; CDR3nt: TGTGCCAGCAGTTTATCGATAGAATCATCAGATACGCAGTATTTT
v_gene: TRBV11-2; j_gene: TRBJ2-3; abundance: many; d_gene: TRBD2; CDR3aa: CASSLLAGGTDTQYF; CDR3nt: TGTGCCAGCAGCTTGCTAGCGGGAGGGACAGATACGCAGTATTTT
v_gene: TRBV10-3; j_gene: TRBJ2-2; abundance: few; d_gene: .; CDR3aa: CAISEIGPKIITGELFF; CDR3nt: TGTGCCATCAGTGAAATTGGGCCGAAAATAATCACCGGGGAGCTGTTTTTT
v_gene: TRBV11-2; j_gene: TRBJ2-2; abundance: .; d_gene: TRBD2; CDR3aa: CASSRRTSGISSGELFF; CDR3nt: TGTGCCAGCAGCCGACGGACTAGCGGGATATCGTCTGGGGAGCTGTTTTTT
v_gene: TRBV19; j_gene: TRBJ2-1; abundance: many; d_gene: .; CDR3aa: CASSIAGGKYPQFF; CDR3nt: TGTGCCAGTAGTATAGCTGGAGGGAAGTACCCGCAGTTCTTC
v_gene: TRBV2; j_gene: TRBJ2-3; abundance: many; d_gene: .; CDR3aa: CASSHEVSSGVPRDTQYF; CDR3nt: TGTGCCAGCAGTCACGAGGTCAGTAGCGGAGTCCCTCGGGATACGCAGTATTTT
v_gene: TRBV24-1; j_gene: TRBJ1-2; abundance: few; d_gene: TRBD1; CDR3aa: CATSDSQGAYHGYTF; CDR3nt: TGTGCCACCAGTGATTCCCAGGGGGCGTACCATGGCTACACCTTC
v_gene: TRBV6-5; j_gene: TRBJ2-3; abundance: few; d_gene: TRBD2; CDR3aa: CASSYSGAQNTQYF; CDR3nt: TGTGCCAGCAGTTATAGCGGGGCTCAGAATACGCAGTATTTT
v_gene: TRBV12-5; j_gene: TRBJ1-4; abundance: many; d_gene: .; CDR3aa: CASAKGTVGEKLFF; CDR3nt: TGTGCTAGTGCCAAAGGGACGGTAGGGGAAAAACTGTTTTTT
v_gene: TRBV7-9; j_gene: TRBJ2-2; abundance: few; d_gene: TRBD1; CDR3aa: CASSSGQGTNTGELFF; CDR3nt: TGTGCCAGCAGCTCCGGACAGGGGACAAACACCGGGGAGCTGTTTTTT
v_gene: TRBV2; j_gene: TRBJ2-7; abundance: few; d_gene: .; CDR3aa: CASRGPSYEQYF; CDR3nt: TGTGCCAGCAGGGGGCCCTCCTACGAGCAGTACTTC
v_gene: TRBV7-9; j_gene: TRBJ2-1; abundance: .; d_gene: TRBD2; CDR3aa: CASSGLAGGGQINGQFF; CDR3nt: TGTGCCAGCAGCGGACTAGCGGGAGGAGGGCAAATCAATGGGCAGTTCTTC
v_gene: TRBV3-1; j_gene: TRBJ2-3; abundance: many; d_gene: TRBD2; CDR3aa: CASSQDLSLAGAGDTQYF; CDR3nt: TGTGCCAGCAGCCAAGATCTTTCGCTAGCGGGAGCAGGAGATACGCAGTATTTT
v_gene: TRBV24-1; j_gene: TRBJ1-5; abundance: .; d_gene: .; CDR3aa: CATSLTGMGDQPQHF; CDR3nt: TGTGCCACCAGCCTCACAGGGATGGGGGATCAGCCCCAACATTTT
v_gene: TRBV27; j_gene: TRBJ1-1; abundance: many; d_gene: .; CDR3aa: CASSLDSLSEAFF; CDR3nt: TGTGCCAGCAGCCTCGACAGTTTGTCTGAAGCTTTCTTT
v_gene: TRBV27; j_gene: TRBJ1-1; abundance: many; d_gene: .; CDR3aa: CASSPGLTTEAFF; CDR3nt: TGTGCCAGCAGCCCTGGGTTGACCACTGAAGCTTTCTTT
v_gene: TRBV11-2; j_gene: TRBJ2-5; abundance: many; d_gene: .; CDR3aa: CASSLVSYETQYF; CDR3nt: TGTGCCAGCAGCTTAGTCTCCTATGAGACCCAGTACTTC
v_gene: TRBV12-3/TRBV12-4; j_gene: TRBJ1-1; abundance: few; d_gene: .; CDR3aa: CASRDRGLGFQAFF; CDR3nt: TGTGCCAGCAGGGACCGGGGGCTAGGGTTCCAAGCTTTCTTT
v_gene: TRBV14; j_gene: TRBJ2-7; abundance: .; d_gene: .; CDR3aa: CASSHEWGTSYEQYF; CDR3nt: TGTGCCAGCAGCCATGAATGGGGGACCTCCTACGAGCAGTACTTC
v_gene: TRBV20-1; j_gene: TRBJ2-2; abundance: few; d_gene: .; CDR3aa: CSARDLPGGPRTGELFF; CDR3nt: TGCAGTGCTAGAGATCTTCCAGGAGGGCCAAGAACCGGGGAGCTGTTTTTT
v_gene: TRBV5-1; j_gene: TRBJ2-7; abundance: many; d_gene: .; CDR3aa: CASSPNQPSYEQYF; CDR3nt: TGCGCCAGCAGCCCCAACCAACCCTCCTACGAGCAGTACTTC